These 3 T cell receptor beta chains originate from one sample sequenced in a study of OX40 agonist ivuxolimab in advanced cancers. Produced via immunoSEQ multiplex PCR; TCRdb's table is partial and in-frame only. The sample comprises more than 10,000 clones, roughly 86% of which are singletons, and about 29% rests with the top ten. The sequences come from CD4+ or CD8+ T cells sorted from blood, collected in a trial of the OX40 agonist ivuxolimab. The receptors derive from an adult with an advanced solid tumor such as melanoma, head and neck, liver or kidney cancer.

J is TRBJ2-7 and V is TRBV5-5; D is perhaps TRBD1 (5 bases). V shed 2 bases and J shed 1 base, with 13 bases lying between them. This CDR3 is built from 15 residues. Germline V gene data show CDR1 as SGHKS and CDR2 as YYEKEE (reference sequence). The CDR3 DNA is TGTGCCAGCAGCTTAGGTCAGGGCCTATCCTACGAGCAGTACTTC. Its translation is CASSLGQGLSYEQYF.

V gene TRBV11-2 combines with J gene TRBJ2-1, with TRBD1 as a possible D gene (6 bases). The germline CDR1 and CDR2 sequences are SGHAT and FQNNGV. V was trimmed by 5 bases and J by 10 bases, leaving 18 bases between them. This CDR3 has 14 residues. CDR3 region: CASSQTPDRKEQFF. DNA for the CDR3: TGTGCCAGCAGCCAAACCCCAGACAGGAAAGAGCAGTTCTTC.

The chain joins TRBV27 to TRBJ2-1; D is possibly TRBD2 (5 bases). The V end was cut by 8 bases, the J end by 0 bases, with 11 bases between. Germline V gene sequence: CDR1 MNHEY, CDR2 SMNVEV (reference sequence). There are 14 residues in the CDR3. CDR3 nucleotides: TGTGCCAGCGGAGGCGGGTACTCCTACAATGAGCAGTTCTTC. Encoded protein: CASGGGYSYNEQFF.